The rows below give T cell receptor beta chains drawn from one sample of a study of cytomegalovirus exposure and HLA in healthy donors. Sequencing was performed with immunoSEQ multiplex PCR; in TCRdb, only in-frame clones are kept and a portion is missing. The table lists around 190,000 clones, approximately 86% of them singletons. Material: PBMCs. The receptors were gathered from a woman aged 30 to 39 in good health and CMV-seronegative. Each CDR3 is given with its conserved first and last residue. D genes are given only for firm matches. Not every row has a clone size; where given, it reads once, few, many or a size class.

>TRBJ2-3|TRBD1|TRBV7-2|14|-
TGTGCCAGCAGCCCCGACAGGGCCACAGATACGCAGTATTTT
CASSPDRATDTQYF
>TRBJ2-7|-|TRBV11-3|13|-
TGTGCCAGCAGCTTATTCCGGGAAACGGAGCAGTACTTC
CASSLFRETEQYF
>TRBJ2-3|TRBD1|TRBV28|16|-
TGTGCCAGCAGTTTCCTTACCGGGACAGGGGGCAATACGCAGTATTTT
CASSFLTGTGGNTQYF
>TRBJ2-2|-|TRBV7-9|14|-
TGTGCCAGCAGCCAACCAGAGGGGGCCGGGGAGCTGTTTTTT
CASSQPEGAGELFF
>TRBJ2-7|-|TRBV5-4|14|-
TGTGCCAGCAGCTCGGGGAGAAGCTCCTACGAGCAGTACTTC
CASSSGRSSYEQYF
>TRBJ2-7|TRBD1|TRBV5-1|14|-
TGCGCCAGCAGCTTGGCGGGACAGCCCTACGAGCAGTACTTC
CASSLAGQPYEQYF
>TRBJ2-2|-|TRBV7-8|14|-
TGTGCCAGCAGCTTAGATTGGCGGGACGGGGAGCTGTTTTTT
CASSLDWRDGELFF
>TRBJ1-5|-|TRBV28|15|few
TGTGCCAGCACCTCAACCGAGGGGGTAGGTCAGCCCCAGCATTTT
CASTSTEGVGQPQHF
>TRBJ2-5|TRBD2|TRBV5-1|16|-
TGCGCCAGCAGCTCCGGACTAGCGGGGTTTCAAGAGACCCAGTACTTC
CASSSGLAGFQETQYF
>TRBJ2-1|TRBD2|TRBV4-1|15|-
TGCGCCAGCAGCCAACTGGGACTAGCGGGACCTAAGCAGTTCTTC
CASSQLGLAGPKQFF
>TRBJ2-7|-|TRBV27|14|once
TGTGCCAGCCTTAGCAACAGGGTTCCCTACGAGCAGTACTTC
CASLSNRVPYEQYF
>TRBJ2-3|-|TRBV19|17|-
TGTGCCAGTAGTCCTAACCGGGACTCCGCTAGCACAGATACGCAGTATTTT
CASSPNRDSASTDTQYF
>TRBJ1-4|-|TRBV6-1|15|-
TGTGCCAGCAGTGCCCAGGGTTTCACTAATGAAAAACTGTTTTTT
CASSAQGFTNEKLFF
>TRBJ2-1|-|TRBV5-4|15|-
TGTGCCAGCACCCTGGGGGAGGGGGCCTACAATGAGCAGTTCTTC
CASTLGEGAYNEQFF
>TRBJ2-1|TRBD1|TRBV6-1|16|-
TGTGCCAGCAGTGTACGGGACAGTAACTTCTACAATGAGCAGTTCTTC
CASSVRDSNFYNEQFF
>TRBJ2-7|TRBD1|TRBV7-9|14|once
TGTGCCAGCACCGGGACAGGGGTTACCAACGAGCAGTACTTC
CASTGTGVTNEQYF
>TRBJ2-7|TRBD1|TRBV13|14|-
TGTGCCAGCAGCCAGGGACAGGGGGCGGCCGAGCAGTACTTC
CASSQGQGAAEQYF
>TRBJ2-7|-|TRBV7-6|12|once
TGTGCCAGCAGCTCGGGTCGTTACGAGCAGTACTTC
CASSSGRYEQYF
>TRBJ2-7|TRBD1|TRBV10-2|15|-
TGCGCCAGCAGAGAAACCGGGACAGGGGCCTACGAGCAGTACTTC
CASRETGTGAYEQYF
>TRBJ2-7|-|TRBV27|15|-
TGTGCCAGCAGTTTACTTCAGACCCCAGGCCACGAGCAGTACTTC
CASSLLQTPGHEQYF
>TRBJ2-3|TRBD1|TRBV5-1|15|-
TGCGCCAGCAGTTCGGGACAGCTAAGCACAGATACGCAGTATTTT
CASSSGQLSTDTQYF
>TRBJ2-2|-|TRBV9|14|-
TGTGCCAGCAGCCAGGACACTTACACCGGGGAGCTGTTTTTT
CASSQDTYTGELFF
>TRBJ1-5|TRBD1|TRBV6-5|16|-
TGTGCCAGCAGTTTAATCCTCGGGACAGGGGACCAGCCCCAGCATTTT
CASSLILGTGDQPQHF
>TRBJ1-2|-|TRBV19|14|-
TGTGCCAGTAGTTCCGTCCCCGGGACTGAAGGCTACACCTTC
CASSSVPGTEGYTF
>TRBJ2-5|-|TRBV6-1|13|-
TGTGCCAGCAGATCACCCAGGGTAGGGACCCAGTACTTC
CASRSPRVGTQYF
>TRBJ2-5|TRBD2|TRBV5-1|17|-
TGCGCCAGCAGCTTGGTCTATCTCGGCGGGAGTACCCAGACCCAGTACTTC
CASSLVYLGGSTQTQYF
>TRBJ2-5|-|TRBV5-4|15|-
TGTGCCAGCAGACGAGTGGCGGGGTGGCAAGAGACCCAGTACTTC
CASRRVAGWQETQYF
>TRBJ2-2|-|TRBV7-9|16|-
TGTGCCAGCAGCTTGCCCTCGGACTTGCCAACCGGGGAGCTGTTTTTT
CASSLPSDLPTGELFF